These T cell receptor beta chains were read from a single sample in a study of blood T cell repertoires in COVID-19. Profiling relied on immunoSEQ multiplex PCR, and the TCRdb table lists in-frame clones only, not all of them. The sample carries 300,000 to 350,000 clones, 87% recorded once. Sequencing input: PBMCs or T cells enriched from blood (not recorded which). These receptors all stem from a woman between 18 and 29 years old who had recovered from COVID-19. CDR3s leave out the opening cysteine and the closing phenylalanine or tryptophan. A D gene is named only where the DNA matches it firmly.

TRBV20-1,TRBJ1-3,NA,SASGGANSGNTIY
TRBV19,TRBJ2-2,NA,ASSMWRETGTGELF
TRBV2,TRBJ2-2,TRBD2,ASSGLAGNTGELF
TRBV21-1,TRBJ2-1,NA,ASSNKGRTGAAYEQF
TRBV9,TRBJ2-5,TRBD2,ASSPGPGGQETQY
TRBV6-5,TRBJ2-2,TRBD1,ASSQSGTGTGELF
TRBV9,TRBJ2-3,NA,ASSVDYGSIGTQY
TRBV7-9,TRBJ2-1,NA,ASSVLSLPYNEQF
TRBV4-3,TRBJ1-2,NA,ASSQDITGNRVNYGYT
TRBV28,TRBJ1-5,NA,ASSLIQNQPQH
TRBV4-2,TRBJ1-5,NA,ASSHVGLQPQH
TRBV27,TRBJ2-2,TRBD1,ASRPARTGPTGELF
TRBV15,TRBJ1-5,NA,ATSRDRVYQPQH
TRBV7-3,TRBJ2-3,NA,ASSLGSANTQY